These T cell receptor beta chains were read from a single sample in a study of CD8 T cells in Susac syndrome. From the immunoSEQ multiplex PCR reads, TCRdb called clonotypes with MiXCR, one entry per CDR3 protein. The sample yields some 200,000 distinct CDR3 sequences, about 94% seen once. Sequenced: CD4+ T cells from PBMCs. These receptors all stem from a human donor with Susac syndrome. Each CDR3 is given with its conserved first and last residue. Fields, in order: V gene, D gene, J gene, clone size, CDR3 DNA, CDR3 protein. D genes are given only for firm matches. A clone size is listed for some rows: how often the clone was seen (once, few, many), or a class if it is expanded.

TRBV11-2,-,TRBJ1-6,-,TGTGCCAGCAGCTTAGGAGGGAGAGATTCACCCCTCCACTTT,CASSLGGRDSPLHF
TRBV12-3/TRBV12-4,TRBD1,TRBJ1-1,-,TGTGCCAGCAGTGGCACGGACAGGGGCACTGAAGCTTTCTTT,CASSGTDRGTEAFF
TRBV9,-,TRBJ1-1,-,TGTGCCAGCAGCGTAGGCCCTCTCCGAGGGAACACTGAAGCTTTCTTT,CASSVGPLRGNTEAFF
TRBV20-1,-,TRBJ1-3,-,TGCAGTGCTAGGGAGGGAGTCGGAAACACCATATATTTT,CSAREGVGNTIYF
TRBV7-3,TRBD1,TRBJ2-3,-,TGTGCCAGCAGCCCGAGGACAGGGCGGACAGATACGCAGTATTTT,CASSPRTGRTDTQYF
TRBV7-9,TRBD1,TRBJ1-6,few,TGTGCCAGCATAGGGGGCCACGGCTCACCCCTCCACTTT,CASIGGHGSPLHF
TRBV2,-,TRBJ2-1,-,TGTGCCAGCAGTGATAGTAGAACGGGGGAGCAGTTCTTC,CASSDSRTGEQFF
TRBV7-9,-,TRBJ2-1,-,TGTGCCAGCAGCTTATGGGCAGGGGTTTACAATGAGCAGTTCTTC,CASSLWAGVYNEQFF
TRBV12-3/TRBV12-4,TRBD1,TRBJ1-1,-,TGTGCCAGCAGTCCAACAGGGGGCTGGGAAACTGAAGCTTTCTTT,CASSPTGGWETEAFF
TRBV11-3,TRBD2,TRBJ2-1,once,TGTGCCAGCAGCTTAGATCCTAGCGGTTACAATGAGCAGTTCTTC,CASSLDPSGYNEQFF
TRBV4-1,-,TRBJ1-1,-,TGCGCCAGCAGCCAACCAGGACACATGAACACTGAAGCTTTCTTT,CASSQPGHMNTEAFF
TRBV5-1,TRBD1,TRBJ2-7,-,TGCGCCAGCAGCTTGGCCGGGCCAGGGGGAGAGCAGTACTTC,CASSLAGPGGEQYF
TRBV11-2,TRBD1,TRBJ2-1,-,TGTGCCAGCAGCTTAGTAGGACAGGGGAATGAGCAGTTCTTC,CASSLVGQGNEQFF
TRBV7-2,-,TRBJ2-1,-,TGTGCCAGCAGCTTACAGGATAGGTCCTACAATGAGCAGTTCTTC,CASSLQDRSYNEQFF
TRBV30,-,TRBJ2-2,-,TGTGCCTGGAGTGTAAGGTCCACCGGGGAGCTGTTTTTT,CAWSVRSTGELFF
TRBV29-1,TRBD1,TRBJ1-5,-,TGCAGCGTTAACAGGGGCTCTAATCAGCCCCAGCATTTT,CSVNRGSNQPQHF